This T cell receptor (beta chain) was observed in a study of shared clonotypes between healthy human individuals. The data were produced by immunoSEQ multiplex PCR, yet TCRdb's version contains in-frame clones alone and is incomplete. Of a few hundred thousand clones in the sample, under 80% are singletons; the top ten hold approximately 10%. Trimming left V 5 bases short and J 6 bases short, with 17 bases between. CDR1 and CDR2 (germline): WSHSY, SAAADI. This CDR3 is built from 15 residues. In its sample, this clone was seen many times. The sequence was obtained from a man aged 25 to 45 in good health. The chain employs TRBV10-2 and TRBJ1-5; D ambiguous. The sample taken for sequencing was memory CD4+ T cells sorted from blood. Subset meaning: CD45RA-negative fraction. The CDR3 sequence: CASSQVGVGGQPQHF. In DNA, the CDR3 is TGCGCCAGCAGTCAGGTCGGGGTAGGAGGTCAGCCCCAGCATTTT.